This TCR beta chain was observed in a study of molecular identifiers for immune sequencing clone quantification. About the study: RNA from around 20,000 or 100,000 naive CD8 cells was split five ways in replicates, with four sequenced.

Methods described previously, with TCR primers listed, were used for bulk TCR libraries. TCRdb used MiXCR to reprocess the PCR reads, holding one entry per CDR3 protein. The table records hundreds of thousands of distinct CDR3 sequences, about 20% of them present only once. As CD8+CD4-CCR7+CD45RA+ cells, naive CD8 T cells were sorted. Trimming removed 2 bases from V and 9 bases from J; junction bases left unmatched: 9. The germline V gene encodes CDR1 LNHDA and CDR2 SQIVND (reference sequence). The CDR3 spans 15 residues. The receptor's source is a human donor in good health. Some libraries in this study had Jurkat cell RNA spiked in. The rearrangement uses TRBV19 and TRBJ2-2, with 7 positions matching TRBD2. Sequenced: naive CD8+ T cells from blood, with Jurkat cell RNA spiked in. Documented subset: FACS-sorted CD8+CD4-CCR7+CD45RA+ naive T cells. The CDR3 spells CASSILAGVTRELFF. The CDR3 DNA sequence: TGTGCCAGTAGTATACTGGCGGGAGTGACCAGGGAGCTGTTTTTT.